One sample yielded the 16 T cell receptor beta chains listed below, sequenced in a study of cytomegalovirus exposure and HLA in healthy donors. PCR primers comprised 60 Vbeta and 13 Jbeta primers. TCRdb's copy holds only in-frame clones and misses some; the assay was immunoSEQ multiplex PCR. This table holds about 92,000 clones, just under 85% found once. Sequenced: PBMCs. These receptors came from a woman younger than 30 in good health and CMV-seropositive.

The chain is built from TRBV5-1 and TRBJ2-5; 9 nucleotides agree with TRBD2. V lost 6 bases, J lost 2 bases, and 5 bases stayed unmatched. Germline loops: CDR1 SGHRS, CDR2 YFSETQ. The CDR3 is 14 amino acids. CDR3 nucleotide sequence: TGCGCCAGCAACCTAGCGGGACCGCAAGAGACCCAGTACTTC. Translation gives CASNLAGPQETQYF.

The gene calls are TRBV7-9 and TRBJ1-2, with a weak D call TRBD1 (6 bases). From germline, CDR1 is SEHNR and CDR2 FQNEAQ (reference sequence). The CDR3 loop spans 13 amino acids. The V and J ends lost 5 bases and 8 bases respectively, with 15 bases between them. The CDR3 sequence is CASSAGQLKGYTF. For the CDR3, the DNA is TGTGCCAGCAGCGCAGGACAGTTGAAAGGCTACACCTTC. Full variable domain (rest looked up from reference TRBV7-9 and TRBJ1-2): DTGVSQNPRHKITKRGQNVTFRCDPISEHNRLYWYRQTLGQGPEFLTYFQNEAQLEKSRLLSDRFSAERPKGSFSTLEIQRTEQGDSAMYLCASSAGQLKGYTFGSGTRLTVV.

The V gene is TRBV10-3, the J gene TRBJ2-3; possibly TRBD1 for D (5 bases). The germline V and J ends were trimmed by 7 bases and 2 bases, with 10 bases remaining between them. The CDR3 runs to 13 residues. The germline CDR1 and CDR2 sequences are ENHRY and SYGVKD. The CDR3 DNA follows: TGTGCCATCACAGGGTCAGCCACAGATACGCAGTATTTT. It is translated as CAITGSATDTQYF.

This chain uses TRBV19 with TRBJ2-1; the D gene is possibly TRBD2 (5 bases). Germline assignment: CDR1 LNHDA and CDR2 SQIVND (reference sequence). Trimming removed 2 bases from V and 2 bases from J, with 16 bases in between. This CDR3 spans 17 amino acids. The CDR3 bases are TGTGCCAGTAGTATAAGCCCTGGTAGCGCTACCTACAATGAGCAGTTCTTC. Its protein is CASSISPGSATYNEQFF.

This chain uses TRBV7-6 with TRBJ1-6; D is possibly TRBD1 (6 bases). The CDR3 length is 18 residues. CDR1 and CDR2 from the germline V gene are SGHVS and FNYEAQ. The V end lost 0 bases, the J end lost 10 bases, and 22 bases lay between the germline ends. CDR3 residues: CASSLAGSYQGFGSPLHF. The CDR3 region has the DNA TGTGCCAGCAGCTTAGCGGGGAGCTATCAGGGGTTTGGGTCACCCCTCCACTTT.

This clone was observed a single time. The rearrangement links TRBV6-1 to TRBJ2-1, with 10 bases lining up with TRBD2. The germline CDR1 and CDR2 sequences are MNHNS and SASEGT. The V gene end was trimmed by 4 bases and the J gene end by 8 bases; junction bases not matched to a gene: 11. This CDR3 region has 16 residues. The DNA of the CDR3 is TGTGCCAGCAGTGGCAGAGCGGGAGGGGGAGGTGATGAGCAGTTCTTC. Its protein is CASSGRAGGGGDEQFF.

Judged by abundance, this clone is medium-sized. This chain links TRBV6-5 with TRBJ2-3; 9 bases align to TRBD2. CDR3 length equals 15 residues. Germline-derived CDR1 and CDR2 are MNHEY and SVGAGI. The V gene end was trimmed by 4 bases and the J gene end by 4 bases; junction bases not matched to a gene: 6. Here the CDR3 DNA reads TGTGCCAGCAGTTTACTAGCGGGCTCTTCAGATACGCAGTATTTT. Translation: CASSLLAGSSDTQYF.

This chain links TRBV5-4 with TRBJ1-1; D gene uncertain. The CDR3 consists of 14 residues. Trimming took off 5 bases at V and 6 bases at J, with 17 bases between the two ends. Per the germline V gene, CDR1 is SGHNT and CDR2 is YYREEE (reference sequence). Written as DNA, the CDR3 is TGTGCCAGCAGTTCAAAGGCCGGGAAGCCTGAAGCTTTCTTT. It specifies CASSSKAGKPEAFF.

The rearrangement joins TRBV7-9 to TRBJ1-5; possibly TRBD1 for D (5 bases). The CDR3 extends over 15 amino acids. With 0 bases removed from V and 7 bases from J, the gap between germline ends came to 13 bases. Germline CDR1 reads SEHNR; CDR2 reads FQNEAQ (reference sequence). The CDR3 reads CASSLAGGSGQPQHF. The CDR3 DNA follows: TGTGCCAGCAGCTTAGCGGGGGGAAGTGGACAGCCCCAGCATTTT.

The chain couples TRBV28 to TRBJ2-1; the match to TRBD2 covers 9 bases. With 5 bases clipped from V and 4 bases from J, the junction kept 9 bases outside the gene matches. The germline gives CDR1 MDHEN, CDR2 SYDVKM. There are 16 residues in the CDR3. This CDR3 is CASSPISGSTYNEQFF. DNA for the CDR3: TGTGCCAGCAGTCCGATTAGCGGGAGTACTTACAATGAGCAGTTCTTC. The variable domain in full, with the rest retrieved from reference TRBV28 and TRBJ2-1, is DVKVTQSSRYLVKRTGEKVFLECVQDMDHENMFWYRQDPGLGLRLIYFSYDVKMKEKGDIPEGYSVSREKKERFSLILESASTNQTSMYLCASSPISGSTYNEQFFGPGTRLTVL.

The chain has TRBV5-1 and TRBJ2-1, with 9 bases that match TRBD1. This CDR3 has 15 residues. Germline V gene sequence: CDR1 SGHRS, CDR2 YFSETQ. Trimming removed 4 bases from V and 4 bases from J; junction bases left unmatched: 6. Written as DNA, the CDR3 is TGCGCCAGCAGCCAGACAGGGGGTAATTACAATGAGCAGTTCTTC. Protein product: CASSQTGGNYNEQFF.

This clone was observed a handful of times. The chain is built from TRBV6-1 and TRBJ1-4; D perhaps matches TRBD1 (6 bases). CDR1 is MNHNS and CDR2 is SASEGT in the germline V gene. This CDR3 spans 14 amino acids. The V end lost 4 bases, the J end lost 7 bases, and 13 bases lay between the germline ends. CDR3 bases: TGTGCCAGCAGTGTTTACAGGGTTTTTGAAAAACTGTTTTTT. It translates to CASSVYRVFEKLFF.

This chain links TRBV9 with TRBJ1-2; TRBD1 might be the D (6 bases). Germline CDR1 reads SGDLS; CDR2 reads YYNGEE. The V end lost 4 bases, the J end lost 3 bases, and 19 bases lay between the germline ends. CDR3 length: 16 amino acids. The CDR3 region has the DNA TGTGCCAGCAGCCTACCACAGGGAAGGGAAGACTATGGCTACACCTTC. Translation gives CASSLPQGREDYGYTF.

The J gene is TRBJ1-5, the V gene TRBV29-1; perhaps TRBD1 as D (5 bases). CDR3 size: 14 residues. Trimming took 6 bases from V and 0 from J, leaving 12 bases between them. From germline, CDR1 is SQVTM and CDR2 ANQGSEA. DNA for the CDR3: TGCAGCGTAAGGGGCGAAGATAGCAATCAGCCCCAGCATTTT. Amino acid sequence: CSVRGEDSNQPQHF. Based on the CDR3 plus reference TRBV29-1 and TRBJ1-5, the full variable domain is SAVISQKPSRDICQRGTSLTIQCQVDSQVTMMFWYRQQPGQSLTLIATANQGSEATYESGFVIDKFPISRPNLTFSTLTVSNMSPEDSSIYLCSVRGEDSNQPQHFGDGTRLSIL.

V is TRBV11-2 and J is TRBJ2-1, with 10 bases fitting TRBD2. Per germline, CDR1 SGHAT and CDR2 FQNNGV. V lost 5 bases and J lost 9; bases outside the gene matches: 7. CDR3 length: 14 amino acids. CDR3 nucleotide sequence: TGTGCCAGCAGCGTAGCTAGCGGGAGTGCTGAGCAGTTCTTC. Amino acid sequence: CASSVASGSAEQFF.

The chain joins TRBV13 to TRBJ2-7; 14 nucleotides agree with TRBD2. Unmatched junction bases numbered 10, after V lost 5 bases and J lost 4 bases. CDR1 PRHDT and CDR2 FYEKMQ come from the germline V gene (reference sequence). The CDR3 sequence is 17 residues long. The CDR3 region is CASSPPGLAGAQYEQYF. CDR3 DNA sequence: TGTGCCAGCAGCCCTCCGGGACTAGCGGGAGCTCAGTACGAGCAGTACTTC.